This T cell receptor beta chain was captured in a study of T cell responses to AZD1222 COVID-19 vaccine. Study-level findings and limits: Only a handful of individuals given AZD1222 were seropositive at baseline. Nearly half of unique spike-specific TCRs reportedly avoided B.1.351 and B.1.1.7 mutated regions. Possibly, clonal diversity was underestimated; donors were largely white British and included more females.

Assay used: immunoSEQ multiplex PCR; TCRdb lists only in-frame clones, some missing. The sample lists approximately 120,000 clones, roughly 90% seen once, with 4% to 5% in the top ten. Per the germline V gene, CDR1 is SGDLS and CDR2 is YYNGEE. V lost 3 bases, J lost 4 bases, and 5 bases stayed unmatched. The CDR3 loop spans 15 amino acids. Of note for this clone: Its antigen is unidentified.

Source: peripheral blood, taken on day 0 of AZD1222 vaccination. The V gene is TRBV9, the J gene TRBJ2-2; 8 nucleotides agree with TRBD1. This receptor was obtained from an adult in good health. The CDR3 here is CASSAGGDSTGELFF. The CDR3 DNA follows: TGTGCCAGCAGCGCAGGGGGCGATAGCACCGGGGAGCTGTTTTTT.